This TCR beta chain was sequenced during a study of T cells after yellow fever vaccination. Across the study: Based on CD3, CD45RA, CCR7 and CD95, EM, EMRA, CM and Tscm memory subsets were sorted.

With 2 bases removed from V and 8 bases from J, the gap between germline ends came to 7 bases. CDR3 size: 12 residues. The germline V gene encodes CDR1 LGHNT and CDR2 FRNRAP. This clonotype is medium-sized by share. The study, taken as a whole, reports: A weaker but faster secondary response was observed, peaking on day 5 versus 15.

TCRdb passed the 5' RACE reads through MiXCR, listing each CDR3 protein once. The data show over 35,000 distinct CDR3 sequences, around 6.8% seen once. The chain joins TRBV12-5 to TRBJ2-1; D is undetermined. This TCR came from a man aged 25 to 40 who received the YFV17D yellow fever vaccine. The source material was PBMCs, either bulk or a sorted T-cell subset (CD4+, CD8+, memory, or dextramer-sorted; not recorded which), sampled 45 days after the yellow fever booster vaccination. The DNA of the CDR3 is TGTGCTAGTGGTTTGTGGCATTATGAGCAGTTCTTC. It yields the protein CASGLWHYEQFF.